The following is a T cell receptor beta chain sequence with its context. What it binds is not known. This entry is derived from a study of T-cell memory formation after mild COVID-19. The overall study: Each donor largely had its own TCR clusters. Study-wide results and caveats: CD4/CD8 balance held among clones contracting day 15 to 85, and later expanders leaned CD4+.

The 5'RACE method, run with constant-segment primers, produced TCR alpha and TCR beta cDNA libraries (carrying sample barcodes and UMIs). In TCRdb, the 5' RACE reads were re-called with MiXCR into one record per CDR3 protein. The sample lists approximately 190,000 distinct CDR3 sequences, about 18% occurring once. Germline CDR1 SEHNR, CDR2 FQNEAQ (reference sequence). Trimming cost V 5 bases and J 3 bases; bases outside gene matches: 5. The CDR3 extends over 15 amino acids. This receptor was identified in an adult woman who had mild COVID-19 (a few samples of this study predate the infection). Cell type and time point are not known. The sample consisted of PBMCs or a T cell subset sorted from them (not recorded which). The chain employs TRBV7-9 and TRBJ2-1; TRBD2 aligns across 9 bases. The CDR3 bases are TGTGCCAGCAGCGCGGGGGGGACTCGCTACAATGAGCAGTTCTTC. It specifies CASSAGGTRYNEQFF.